One and the same sample provided the 12 T cell receptor beta chains below, sequenced in a study of neurological immune-mediated disorders. TCRdb analysed the 5' RACE reads with MiXCR anew, one entry per CDR3 protein. The sample lists about 65,000 distinct CDR3 sequences, roughly 3.7% occurring once. The sequenced material came from PBMCs. These TCRs come from a man aged 45-65 years with multiple sclerosis.

V and J are TRBV6-4 and TRBJ1-5; D unclear. With 7 bases removed from V and 2 bases from J, the gap between germline ends came to 9 bases. The CDR3 loop spans 13 amino acids. Per the germline V gene, CDR1 is MRHNA and CDR2 is SNTAGT. The CDR3: CASKGLRNQPQHF. As DNA, the CDR3 is TGTGCCAGCAAAGGACTCCGCAATCAGCCCCAGCATTTT.

The chain uses TRBV6-1 and TRBJ1-6; D unclear. This CDR3 comprises 13 residues. V gave up 1 base and J gave up 11 bases, with 9 bases separating them. Per the germline V gene, CDR1 is MNHNS and CDR2 is SASEGT. The CDR3 is CASSEERFTPLHF. The CDR3 region has the DNA TGTGCCAGCAGTGAAGAGAGATTTACACCCCTCCACTTT.

This clonotype was detected many times. The CDR3 nucleotides read TGCGCCAGCAGCCGAGACAGGAACACTGAAGCTTTCTTT. Protein product: CASSRDRNTEAFF. The genes are TRBV4-1 and TRBJ1-1, with a weak D call TRBD1 (5 bases). This CDR3 is built from 13 residues. The germline CDR1 and CDR2 sequences are MGHRA and YSYEKL. V was shortened by 4 bases and J by 1 base, with 7 bases between the two germline ends.

This clonotype came up many times. The rearrangement uses TRBV10-3 and TRBJ2-7, with TRBD2 matching 11 bases. The CDR3 consists of 16 residues. The germline V gene encodes CDR1 ENHRY and CDR2 SYGVKD. V was clipped by 4 bases and J by 3 bases; unmatched bases: 8. CDR3 coding DNA: TGTGCCATCAGTGGCCTAGCGGGGGGCCGGAACTACGAGCAGTACTTC. Protein sequence: CAISGLAGGRNYEQYF.

This clonotype was found many times. V gene TRBV6-2 or TRBV6-3 combines with J gene TRBJ1-2; D is perhaps TRBD1 (5 bases). Per germline, CDR1 MNHEY and CDR2 SVGEGT. The CDR3 is 15 residues long. V lost 5 bases, J lost 4 bases, and 17 bases lay in between. The CDR3 nucleotides read TGTGCCAGCAGTAGCACGGGACTTGTTATCTATGGCTACACCTTC. Translated, it gives CASSSTGLVIYGYTF.

This clonotype was recorded at least ten times. The chain combines TRBV9 with TRBJ1-2, with D unresolved. Per the germline V gene, CDR1 is SGDLS and CDR2 is YYNGEE. The CDR3 runs 13 residues. V was clipped by 4 bases and J by 6 bases, with 13 bases between them. The CDR3 region is CASSLRMRDGYTF. Here the CDR3 DNA reads TGTGCCAGCAGCCTTCGAATGAGGGATGGCTACACCTTC.

This clonotype was detected many times. The chain uses TRBV5-5 and TRBJ2-1; 11 bases are shared with TRBD2. The CDR3 runs 16 residues. Germline V gene data show CDR1 as SGHKS and CDR2 as YYEKEE (reference sequence). J gave up 3 bases and V 7 bases, and 9 bases lay outside the gene matches. CDR3 DNA sequence: TGTGCCAGCCGACCCCCAGGGACTAGCGGCTACAATGAGCAGTTCTTC. Residues: CASRPPGTSGYNEQFF.

This clonotype was counted ten times or more. The V gene is TRBV9, the J gene TRBJ1-1; 9 bases are shared with TRBD1. There are 20 residues in the CDR3. CDR1 is SGDLS and CDR2 is YYNGEE in the germline V gene. V lost 4 bases and J lost 1; bases outside the gene matches: 20. CDR3 amino acids: CASSPPPTVRGGQGNTEAFF. CDR3 bases: TGTGCCAGCAGCCCGCCCCCCACAGTTAGAGGGGGACAGGGGAACACTGAAGCTTTCTTT.

There are many counts of this clonotype. This rearrangement joins TRBV6-5 to TRBJ2-7, with 8 bases that match TRBD1. This CDR3 is 12 amino acids long. V gave up 6 bases and J gave up 6 bases; unmatched junction bases: 4. Germline V lookup: CDR1 MNHEY, CDR2 SVGAGI. The CDR3 reads CASSRQGIEQYF. The CDR3 DNA sequence: TGTGCCAGCAGCCGACAGGGGATCGAGCAGTACTTC.

This clonotype was observed many times. The chain recombines TRBV5-1 with TRBJ2-2, with TRBD1 matching 7 bases. This CDR3 contains 16 residues. Germline loops: CDR1 SGHRS, CDR2 YFSETQ. Trimming removed 0 bases from V and 7 bases from J; junction bases left unmatched: 9. This chain's CDR3 is CASSLVPGGISGELFF. Written as DNA, the CDR3 is TGCGCCAGCAGCTTGGTGCCAGGGGGAATCAGCGGGGAGCTGTTTTTT.

In this sample, this clonotype turned up many times. CDR3 sequence: CASSPGGYSYNEQFF. CDR3 DNA: TGTGCCAGCAGCCCAGGGGGATACTCCTACAATGAGCAGTTCTTC. The chain employs TRBV7-8 and TRBJ2-1, with 7 bases matching TRBD1. V shed 5 bases, J shed 0 bases, and the junction held 4 bases outside the gene matches. The CDR3 spans 15 residues. Germline lookup yields CDR1 SGHVS and CDR2 FQNEAQ.

This clonotype was picked up many times. The V call is TRBV20-1, the J call TRBJ1-3; unclear D gene. Looked up from germline, CDR1 is DFQATT and CDR2 is SNEGSKA (reference sequence). The germline V and J ends were trimmed by 4 bases and 4 bases, with 14 bases remaining between them. There are 14 residues in the CDR3. The CDR3 loop is CSAIRQATGNTIYF. CDR3 nucleotides: TGCAGTGCTATACGGCAGGCCACGGGAAACACCATATATTTT.